This TCR beta chain was identified in a study of shared clonotypes between healthy human individuals. General study points: Estimated clonotype richness was generally higher in naive than memory subsets.

A word on this clone: Antigen unknown.

Execution of the assay was at deep level. Study processing details: Junction-only immunoSEQ data arrived without quality scores, meaning filtering differed. Some clones are missing from TCRdb's copy, which holds only in-frame ones; the method was immunoSEQ multiplex PCR. The V and J calls and clone size come from that table; D and trimming were worked out from the DNA. This sample yields hundreds of thousands of clones, of which 90% to 95% are seen a single time; over 0.095% belongs to the top ten. CD8 cells regarded as naive lacked CD45RO, were positively chosen for CCR7, and omitted terminally differentiated effector memory CD45RA+ cells. Caucasian adults residing in Nashville, Tennessee made up all the donors. Deletions cut 2 bases from V and 3 bases from J, with 11 bases between. The CDR3 runs 14 residues. CDR1 and CDR2 from the germline V gene are SEHNR and FQNEAQ (reference sequence).

Sequencing was done on a sample of naive CD8+ T cells sorted from blood. This rearrangement joins TRBV7-9 to TRBJ2-7, with a possible D match to TRBD2 (6 bases). This clonotype was sampled from a woman aged 30 to 39 in good health. The DNA for the CDR3 is TGTGCCAGCAGCTTAATGGAGGGAAACTACGAGCAGTACTTC. It translates to CASSLMEGNYEQYF.